The T cell receptor beta chain described here comes from a study of T-cell reconstitution after alpha-beta-depleted transplantation in children. The CDR3 consists of 13 residues. In germline, CDR1 is GTSNPN, CDR2 SVGIG (reference sequence). Trimming cost V 0 bases and J 4 bases, with 10 bases left between them. During its preparation, the TCRbeta library received unique molecular identifiers. A single record per CDR3 protein comes from TCRdb applying MiXCR to the PCR reads. The sample yields 600,000 to 700,000 distinct CDR3 sequences, 16% seen once. This clonotype occurred a few times. The sample here was PBMCs from the stem cell graft donor, taken from the stem cell graft. The TCR sequence derives from a human donor who donated a stem cell graft to a child with acute myeloid leukemia. V and J are TRBV30 and TRBJ2-7, with D possibly being TRBD2 (5 bases). This CDR3 is CAWSVRERYEQYF. The CDR3 nucleotides read TGTGCCTGGAGTGTAAGGGAGAGGTACGAGCAGTACTTC.